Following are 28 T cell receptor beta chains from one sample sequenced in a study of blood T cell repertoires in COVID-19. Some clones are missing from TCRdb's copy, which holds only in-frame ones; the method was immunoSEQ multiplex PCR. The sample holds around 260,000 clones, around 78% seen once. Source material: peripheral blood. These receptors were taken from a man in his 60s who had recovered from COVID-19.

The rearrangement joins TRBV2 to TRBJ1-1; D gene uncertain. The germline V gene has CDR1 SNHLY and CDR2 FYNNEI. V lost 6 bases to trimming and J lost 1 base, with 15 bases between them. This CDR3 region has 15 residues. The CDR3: CASRPDPPGNTEAFF. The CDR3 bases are TGTGCCAGCAGACCAGACCCCCCGGGGAACACTGAAGCTTTCTTT.

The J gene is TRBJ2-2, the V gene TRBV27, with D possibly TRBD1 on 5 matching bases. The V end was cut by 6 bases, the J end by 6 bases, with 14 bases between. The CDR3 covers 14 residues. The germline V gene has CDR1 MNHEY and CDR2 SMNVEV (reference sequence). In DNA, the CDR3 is TGTGCCAGCAGCCTCGACAGAACCGCCGGGGAGCTGTTTTTT. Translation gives CASSLDRTAGELFF.

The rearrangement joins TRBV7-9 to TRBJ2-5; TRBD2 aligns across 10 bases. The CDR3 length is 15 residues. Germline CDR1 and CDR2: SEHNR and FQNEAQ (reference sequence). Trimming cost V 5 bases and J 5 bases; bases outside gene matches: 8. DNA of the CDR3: TGTGCCAGCAGCGTAGGACTAGCGGAGGGGGAGACCCAGTACTTC. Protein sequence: CASSVGLAEGETQYF.

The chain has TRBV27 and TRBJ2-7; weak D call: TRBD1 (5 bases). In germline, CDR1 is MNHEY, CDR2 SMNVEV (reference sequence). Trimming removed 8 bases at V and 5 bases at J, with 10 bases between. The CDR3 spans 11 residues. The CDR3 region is CASLRGNEQYF. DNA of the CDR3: TGTGCCAGCCTAAGGGGAAACGAGCAGTACTTC.

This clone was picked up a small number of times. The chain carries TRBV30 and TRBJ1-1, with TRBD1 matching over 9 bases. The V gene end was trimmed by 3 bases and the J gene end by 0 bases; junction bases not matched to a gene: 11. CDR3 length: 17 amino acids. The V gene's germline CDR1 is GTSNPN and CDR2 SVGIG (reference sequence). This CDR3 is CAWRKGQGATMNTEAFF. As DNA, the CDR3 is TGTGCCTGGAGAAAGGGACAGGGCGCAACAATGAACACTGAAGCTTTCTTT.

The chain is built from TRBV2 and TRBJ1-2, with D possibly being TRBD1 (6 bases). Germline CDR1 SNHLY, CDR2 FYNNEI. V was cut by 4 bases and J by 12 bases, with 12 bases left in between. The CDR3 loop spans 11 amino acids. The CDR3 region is CASSANRENTF. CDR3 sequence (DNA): TGTGCCAGCAGTGCCAACAGGGAAAACACCTTC.

The DNA for the CDR3 is TGTGCCAGTAATAGCGGGGGCGTAAGTGGAAACACCATATATTTT. Residues: CASNSGGVSGNTIYF. The chain combines TRBV19 with TRBJ1-3; D might be TRBD1 (6 bases). Between the trimmed V and J ends, which lost 7 bases and 3 bases, there was a span of 16 bases. The CDR3 consists of 15 residues. Germline V gives CDR1 LNHDA, CDR2 SQIVND (reference sequence).

The CDR3 nucleotides are TGTGCCAGCAGATTCCGGGACAGATACTATGGCTACACCTTC. Its translation: CASRFRDRYYGYTF. The chain combines TRBV6-5 with TRBJ1-2; 7 bases align to TRBD1. Germline CDR1 MNHEY, CDR2 SVGAGI. Trimming at V came to 6 bases and at J to 3 bases, leaving 7 bases not matched to a gene. This CDR3 region has 14 residues.

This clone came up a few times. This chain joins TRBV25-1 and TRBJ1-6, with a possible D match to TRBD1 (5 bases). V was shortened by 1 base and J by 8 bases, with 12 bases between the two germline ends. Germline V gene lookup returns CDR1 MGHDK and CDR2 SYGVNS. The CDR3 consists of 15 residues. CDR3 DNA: TGTGCCAGCAGTGAATTGGCAGGGAATCATTCACCCCTCCACTTT. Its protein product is CASSELAGNHSPLHF.

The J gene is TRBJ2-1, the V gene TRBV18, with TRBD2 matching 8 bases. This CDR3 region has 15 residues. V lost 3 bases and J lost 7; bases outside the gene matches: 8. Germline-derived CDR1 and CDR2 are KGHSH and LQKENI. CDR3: CASSPLSGSGNEQFF. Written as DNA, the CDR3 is TGTGCCAGCTCACCTCTGAGCGGGAGTGGGAATGAGCAGTTCTTC.

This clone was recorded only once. CDR3 bases: TGTGCCAGTAAACAACAACTAGCCGGATACACCGGGGAGCTGTTTTTT. Its translation is CASKQQLAGYTGELFF. This chain links TRBV19 with TRBJ2-2, with D maybe TRBD2 (6 bases). CDR1 and CDR2 from the germline V gene are LNHDA and SQIVND (reference sequence). The V and J ends lost 7 bases and 3 bases respectively, with 18 bases between them. The CDR3 has 16 amino acids.

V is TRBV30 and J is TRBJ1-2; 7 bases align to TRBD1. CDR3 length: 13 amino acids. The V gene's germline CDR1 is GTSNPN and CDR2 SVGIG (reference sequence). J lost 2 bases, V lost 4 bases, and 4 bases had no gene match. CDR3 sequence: CAWNTGENYGYTF. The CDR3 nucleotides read TGTGCCTGGAATACAGGGGAGAACTATGGCTACACCTTC.

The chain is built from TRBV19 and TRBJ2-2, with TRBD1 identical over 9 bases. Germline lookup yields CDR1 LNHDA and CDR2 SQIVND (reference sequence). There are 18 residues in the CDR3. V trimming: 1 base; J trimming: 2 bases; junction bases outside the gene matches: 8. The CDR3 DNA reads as TGTGCCAGTAGTATAGGGCCGACAGGGGGTTCCAACACCGGGGAGCTGTTTTTT. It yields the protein CASSIGPTGGSNTGELFF.

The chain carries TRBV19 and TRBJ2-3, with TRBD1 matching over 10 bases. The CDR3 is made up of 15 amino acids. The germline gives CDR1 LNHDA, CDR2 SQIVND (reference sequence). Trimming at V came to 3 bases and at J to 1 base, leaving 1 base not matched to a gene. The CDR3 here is CASSIGTGGTDTQYF. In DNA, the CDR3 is TGTGCCAGTAGTATCGGGACAGGGGGCACAGATACGCAGTATTTT.

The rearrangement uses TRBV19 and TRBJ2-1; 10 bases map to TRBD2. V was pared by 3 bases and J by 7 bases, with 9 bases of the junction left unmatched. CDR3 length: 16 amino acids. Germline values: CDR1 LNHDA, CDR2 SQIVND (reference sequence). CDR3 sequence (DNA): TGTGCCAGTAGTATGGATAGCGGGGGGCCGTGGAATGAGCAGTTCTTC. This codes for CASSMDSGGPWNEQFF. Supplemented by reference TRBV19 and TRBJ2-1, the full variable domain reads DGGITQSPKYLFRKEGQNVTLSCEQNLNHDAMYWYRQDPGQGLRLIYYSQIVNDFQKGDIAEGYSVSREKKESFPLTVTSAQKNPTAFYLCASSMDSGGPWNEQFFGPGTRLTVL.

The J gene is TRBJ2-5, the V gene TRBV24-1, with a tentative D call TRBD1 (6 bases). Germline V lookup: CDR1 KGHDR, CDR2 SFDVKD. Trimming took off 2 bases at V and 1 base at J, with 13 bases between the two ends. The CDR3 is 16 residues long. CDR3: CATSDSRTAPQETQYF. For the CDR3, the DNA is TGTGCCACCAGTGATTCCCGGACAGCCCCCCAAGAGACCCAGTACTTC.

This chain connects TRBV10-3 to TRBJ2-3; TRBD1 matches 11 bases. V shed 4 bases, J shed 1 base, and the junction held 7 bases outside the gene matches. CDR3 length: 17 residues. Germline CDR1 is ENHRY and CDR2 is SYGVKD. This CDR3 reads CAISGRGQGVRTDTQYF. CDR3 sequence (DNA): TGTGCCATCAGTGGCCGGGGACAGGGGGTCCGCACAGATACGCAGTATTTT.

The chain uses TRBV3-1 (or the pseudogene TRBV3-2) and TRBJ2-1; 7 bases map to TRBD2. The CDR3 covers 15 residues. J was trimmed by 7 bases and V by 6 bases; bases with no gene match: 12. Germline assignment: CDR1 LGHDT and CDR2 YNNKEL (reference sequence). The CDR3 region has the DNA TGTGCCAGCAGACCCTATGAGAGGGGAGGGAATGAGCAGTTCTTC. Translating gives CASRPYERGGNEQFF.

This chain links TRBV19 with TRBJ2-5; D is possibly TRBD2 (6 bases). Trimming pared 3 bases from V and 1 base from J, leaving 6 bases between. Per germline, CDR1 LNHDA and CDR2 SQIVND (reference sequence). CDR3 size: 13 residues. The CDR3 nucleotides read TGTGCCAGTAGTATCGGGAGCCAAGAGACCCAGTACTTC. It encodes CASSIGSQETQYF.

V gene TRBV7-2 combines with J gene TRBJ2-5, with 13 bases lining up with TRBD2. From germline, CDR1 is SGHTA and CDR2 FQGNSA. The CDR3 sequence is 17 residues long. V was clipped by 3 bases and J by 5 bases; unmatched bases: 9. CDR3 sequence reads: CASSFGTSGGARETQYF. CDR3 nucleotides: TGTGCCAGCAGCTTTGGTACTAGCGGGGGGGCCAGGGAGACCCAGTACTTC.

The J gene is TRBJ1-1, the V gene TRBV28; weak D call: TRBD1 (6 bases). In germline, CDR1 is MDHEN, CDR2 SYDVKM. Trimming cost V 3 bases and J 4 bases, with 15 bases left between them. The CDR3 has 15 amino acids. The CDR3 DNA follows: TGTGCCAGCAGTTTTGAGGATAGAGGGGGCACTGAAGCTTTCTTT. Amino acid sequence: CASSFEDRGGTEAFF.

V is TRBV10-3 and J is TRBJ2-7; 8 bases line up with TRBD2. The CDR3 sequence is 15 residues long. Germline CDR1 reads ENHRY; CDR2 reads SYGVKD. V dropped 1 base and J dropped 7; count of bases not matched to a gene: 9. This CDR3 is CAISEFGGATGEQYF. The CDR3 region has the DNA TGTGCCATCAGTGAGTTCGGGGGGGCGACGGGTGAGCAGTACTTC.

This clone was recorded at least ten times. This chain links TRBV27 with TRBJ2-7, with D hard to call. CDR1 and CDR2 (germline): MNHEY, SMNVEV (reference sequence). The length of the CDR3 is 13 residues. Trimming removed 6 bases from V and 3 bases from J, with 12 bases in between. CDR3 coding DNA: TGTGCCAGCAGCCGCGGCCTTAACTACGAGCAGTACTTC. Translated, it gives CASSRGLNYEQYF.

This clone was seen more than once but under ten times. The CDR3 spells CASSSLGGSYNEQFF. DNA of the CDR3: TGTGCCAGTAGTTCCCTCGGCGGCTCCTACAATGAGCAGTTCTTC. The rearrangement links TRBV19 to TRBJ2-1; D gene unclear. Deletions cut 5 bases from V and 0 bases from J, with 11 bases between. Germline CDR1 and CDR2: LNHDA and SQIVND (reference sequence). This CDR3 has 15 residues.

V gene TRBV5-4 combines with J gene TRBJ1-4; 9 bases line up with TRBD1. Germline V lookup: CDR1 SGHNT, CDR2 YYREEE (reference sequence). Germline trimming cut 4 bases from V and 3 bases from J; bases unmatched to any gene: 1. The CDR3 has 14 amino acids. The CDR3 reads CASSGQGSNEKLFF. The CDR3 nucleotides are TGTGCCAGCAGCGGACAGGGGTCTAATGAAAAACTGTTTTTT.

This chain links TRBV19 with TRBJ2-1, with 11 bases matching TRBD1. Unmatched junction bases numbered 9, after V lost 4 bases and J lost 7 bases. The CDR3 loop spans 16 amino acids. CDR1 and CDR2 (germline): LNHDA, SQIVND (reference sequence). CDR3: CASSTTGTGGRNEQFF. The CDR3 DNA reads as TGTGCCAGTAGTACAACCGGGACAGGGGGAAGAAATGAGCAGTTCTTC.

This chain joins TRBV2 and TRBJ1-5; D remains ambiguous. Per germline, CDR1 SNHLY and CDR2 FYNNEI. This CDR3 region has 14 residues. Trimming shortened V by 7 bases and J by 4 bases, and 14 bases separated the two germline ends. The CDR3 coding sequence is TGTGCCAGCACACTGGAGGCCTCTAATCAGCCCCAGCATTTT. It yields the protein CASTLEASNQPQHF.

CDR3 DNA sequence: TGTGCCAGCAGCGGGACAGTTTCGGGAAACACCATATATTTT. Residues: CASSGTVSGNTIYF. J is TRBJ1-3 and V is TRBV9, with D perhaps TRBD1 (6 bases). V lost 3 bases and J 4 bases, leaving 11 bases between the germline ends. Per the germline V gene, CDR1 is SGDLS and CDR2 is YYNGEE. This CDR3 comprises 14 residues.